The present T cell receptor (beta chain) was sequenced within a study of blood T cell repertoires in COVID-19. Individuals aged roughly 18 to 95 years were recruited from roughly 22 US areas. In assigning cohorts, the study relied on participant-reported clinical history. A COVID-19 case had been met by exposed participants during the 2 weeks before study entry. This clone was observed a few times. The CDR3 is 12 residues long. CDR1 and CDR2 (germline): SEHNR, FQNEAQ (reference sequence). V dropped 3 bases and J dropped 7 bases, with 4 bases sitting between them. Data came from immunoSEQ multiplex PCR; TCRdb stores just in-frame clones and leaves some out. The sample contains approximately 190,000 clones, 84% of which appear only once.

V gene TRBV7-9 combines with J gene TRBJ1-6; D not resolved. The sequenced sample consisted of PBMCs or T cells enriched from blood (not recorded which). This sequence originates from a woman in her twenties or thirties who had been exposed to COVID-19. CDR3 region: CASSFENSPLHF. CDR3 DNA: TGTGCCAGCAGCTTTGAGAATTCACCCCTCCACTTT.